The 26 T cell receptor beta chains presented below share a single source sample, sequenced in a study of control samples from healthy donors and cancer patients. Libraries were prepared by immunoSEQ multiplex PCR; TCRdb keeps only in-frame clonotypes and omits some of them. The data hold about 110,000 clones, with approximately 84% observed a single time. Sequencing was done on a sample of blood. These receptors were taken from a man aged 18 to 30 in good health.

The chain has TRBV4-3 and TRBJ1-2; weak D call: TRBD1 (5 bases). CDR1 and CDR2 (germline): LGHNA, YSLEER. The CDR3 spans 16 residues. V was shortened by 0 bases and J by 1 base, with 12 bases between the two germline ends. The CDR3 region is CASSQDTGVGNYGYTF. The CDR3 DNA is TGCGCCAGCAGCCAAGATACAGGAGTGGGTAACTATGGCTACACCTTC.

The chain couples TRBV30 to TRBJ1-6; 8 bases map to TRBD1. Trimming at V came to 5 bases and at J to 1 base, leaving 16 bases not matched to a gene. The CDR3 is 19 amino acids. From germline, CDR1 is GTSNPN and CDR2 SVGIG (reference sequence). The CDR3: CAWGTSFSGGRSYNSPLHF. DNA of the CDR3: TGTGCCTGGGGGACCTCGTTTTCAGGGGGCCGTTCCTATAATTCACCCCTCCACTTT. The whole variable domain, filled in from reference TRBV30 and TRBJ1-6, reads SQTIHQWPATLVQPVGSPLSLECTVEGTSNPNLYWYRQAAGRGLQLLFYSVGIGQISSEVPQNLSASRPQDRQFILSSKKLLLSDSGFYLCAWGTSFSGGRSYNSPLHFGNGTRLTVT.

This clone was seen a handful of times. The V gene is TRBV5-1, the J gene TRBJ1-1; D is undetermined. Trimming removed 3 bases from V and 4 bases from J, with 7 bases in between. The CDR3 spans 12 residues. The V gene's germline CDR1 is SGHRS and CDR2 YFSETQ. CDR3 in DNA: TGCGCCAGCAGCTCCTGGGGCACTGAAGCTTTCTTT. Its translation: CASSSWGTEAFF.

CDR3 sequence: CASSLARRAPYNEQFF. The CDR3 region has the DNA TGTGCCAGCAGCTTAGCCAGGCGGGCTCCCTACAATGAGCAGTTCTTC. This chain connects TRBV7-9 to TRBJ2-1; a possible D gene is TRBD2 (5 bases). The V end was cut by 0 bases, the J end by 2 bases, with 11 bases between. In germline, CDR1 is SEHNR, CDR2 FQNEAQ (reference sequence). The CDR3 is 16 amino acids. The full variable domain, rest sourced from reference TRBV7-9 and TRBJ2-1, is DTGVSQNPRHKITKRGQNVTFRCDPISEHNRLYWYRQTLGQGPEFLTYFQNEAQLEKSRLLSDRFSAERPKGSFSTLEIQRTEQGDSAMYLCASSLARRAPYNEQFFGPGTRLTVL.

The chain recombines TRBV4-1 with TRBJ1-5; tentatively, D is TRBD1 (5 bases). V lost 1 base and J 0 bases, leaving 10 bases between the germline ends. Per germline, CDR1 MGHRA and CDR2 YSYEKL. The CDR3 runs 16 residues. CDR3 nucleotides: TGCGCCAGCAGCCAAGGGGGCCCCTATAGCAATCAGCCCCAGCATTTT. Its protein product is CASSQGGPYSNQPQHF.

The chain combines TRBV9 with TRBJ1-2, with TRBD1 matching over 7 bases. The junction had 1 base not matched to a gene; V was cut back by 0 bases and J by 2 bases. This CDR3 is built from 14 residues. CDR1 is SGDLS, CDR2 YYNGEE, per germline. CDR3 in DNA: TGTGCCAGCAGCGTAGTAGGGGGCAACTATGGCTACACCTTC. This codes for CASSVVGGNYGYTF.

The chain links TRBV4-3 to TRBJ2-1; D unclear. The CDR3 totals 17 residues. In germline, CDR1 is LGHNA, CDR2 YSLEER. V was pared by 1 base and J by 0 bases, with 13 bases between. CDR3 sequence (DNA): TGCGCCAGCAGCCAAGGCCCCGATTGGAGCTCCTACAATGAGCAGTTCTTC. Its translation: CASSQGPDWSSYNEQFF.

The chain joins TRBV6-1 to TRBJ2-5; 8 nucleotides line up with TRBD1. Germline V gene lookup returns CDR1 MNHNS and CDR2 SASEGT. The CDR3 spans 14 residues. V lost 7 bases and J lost 2; bases outside the gene matches: 6. The CDR3 sequence: CASTRTGRQETQYF. The CDR3, as DNA: TGTGCCAGCACCCGGACAGGGAGGCAAGAGACCCAGTACTTC.

V usage is TRBV6-5 and J usage is TRBJ1-3; D unclear. Germline values: CDR1 MNHEY, CDR2 SVGAGI. V shed 0 bases and J shed 1 base, with 4 bases lying between them. The CDR3 spans 14 residues. Written as DNA, the CDR3 is TGTGCCAGCAGTTACTCAGGGTCTGGAAACACCATATATTTT. Protein: CASSYSGSGNTIYF.

The V and J genes are TRBV4-3 and TRBJ1-5; D not certain. Germline V gene data show CDR1 as LGHNA and CDR2 as YSLEER. With 3 bases removed from V and 0 bases from J, the gap between germline ends came to 21 bases. The CDR3 has 19 residues. This CDR3 is CASSQSAQSSLYSNQPQHF. The CDR3 region has the DNA TGCGCCAGCAGCCAGTCGGCGCAGTCCTCTCTTTATAGCAATCAGCCCCAGCATTTT.

The chain's CDR3 is CASSQTPGLGNQPQHF. The DNA of the CDR3 is TGTGCCAGCTCACAGACTCCGGGACTAGGGAATCAGCCCCAGCATTTT. The gene calls are TRBV18 and TRBJ1-5, with a weak D call TRBD1 (5 bases). The CDR3 totals 16 residues. Germline V gene data show CDR1 as KGHSH and CDR2 as LQKENI. V was trimmed by 4 bases and J by 4 bases, leaving 17 bases between them. The full variable domain, rest sourced from reference TRBV18 and TRBJ1-5, is NAGVMQNPRHLVRRRGQEARLRCSPMKGHSHVYWYRQLPEEGLKFMVYLQKENIIDESGMPKERFSAEFPKEGPSILRIQQVVRGDSAAYFCASSQTPGLGNQPQHFGDGTRLSIL.

The V gene is TRBV3-1 (or the pseudogene TRBV3-2), the J gene TRBJ2-1, with 7 bases aligning to TRBD2. Trimming cost V 3 bases and J 7 bases; bases outside gene matches: 9. This CDR3 has 15 residues. From germline, CDR1 is LGHDT and CDR2 YNNKEL (reference sequence). The DNA for the CDR3 is TGTGCCAGCAGCCAGCAAAAGCAACTAGCGAATGAGCAGTTCTTC. Translation: CASSQQKQLANEQFF.

The chain uses TRBV5-5 and TRBJ2-5; perhaps TRBD1 as D (6 bases). The germline gives CDR1 SGHKS, CDR2 YYEKEE (reference sequence). The CDR3 is 13 amino acids. Trimming pared 4 bases from V and 5 bases from J, leaving 12 bases between. The CDR3 protein is CASSRDIRETQYF. CDR3 bases: TGTGCCAGCAGCCGGGACATCCGGGAGACCCAGTACTTC.

This clone appeared once. The V and J genes are TRBV9 and TRBJ2-3, with D unresolved. The CDR3 length is 13 residues. The germline CDR1 and CDR2 sequences are SGDLS and YYNGEE. V was cut by 2 bases and J by 2 bases, with 6 bases left in between. CDR3 in DNA: TGTGCCAGCAGCGTCCTCACCACAGATACGCAGTATTTT. This translates into CASSVLTTDTQYF.

The chain joins TRBV2 to TRBJ2-2; D gene ambiguous. The CDR3 has 14 amino acids. The germline V and J ends were trimmed by 4 bases and 0 bases, with 6 bases remaining between them. The germline V gene encodes CDR1 SNHLY and CDR2 FYNNEI. CDR3 in amino acids: CASSVLPNTGELFF. In nucleotides, the CDR3 is TGTGCCAGCAGTGTGCTCCCGAACACCGGGGAGCTGTTTTTT.

The rearrangement links TRBV6-5 to TRBJ2-7; 9 nucleotides match TRBD1. Germline V lookup: CDR1 MNHEY, CDR2 SVGAGI. Germline trimming cut 6 bases from V and 0 bases from J; bases unmatched to any gene: 6. The CDR3 is made up of 15 amino acids. CDR3 DNA: TGTGCCAGCAGCAAGGGACAGGGCTCCTCCTACGAGCAGTACGTC. This encodes CASSKGQGSSYEQYV.

The chain combines TRBV24-1 with TRBJ2-2, with TRBD2 identical over 14 bases. This CDR3 region has 21 residues. With V trimmed by 4 bases and J by 0 bases, 12 bases remained unmatched. The germline CDR1 and CDR2 sequences are KGHDR and SFDVKD. The CDR3 is CATSDARRLAGGTTNTGELFF. The DNA for the CDR3 is TGTGCCACCAGTGACGCACGGAGACTAGCGGGGGGGACTACGAACACCGGGGAGCTGTTTTTT.

This chain links TRBV3-1 (or the pseudogene TRBV3-2) with TRBJ2-3; 9 bases align to TRBD1. Looked up from germline, CDR1 is LGHDT and CDR2 is YNNKEL (reference sequence). This CDR3 is built from 17 residues. Germline trimming cut 3 bases from V and 6 bases from J; bases unmatched to any gene: 13. The CDR3 DNA reads as TGTGCCAGCAGCCACCCCTTGGACAGGGGACAATCTGATACGCAGTATTTT. Its translation is CASSHPLDRGQSDTQYF.

In its sample, this clone was seen once. The V gene is TRBV5-1, the J gene TRBJ2-2, with 9 bases aligning to TRBD2. CDR1 SGHRS and CDR2 YFSETQ come from the germline V gene. V dropped 0 bases and J dropped 5; count of bases not matched to a gene: 2. This CDR3 contains 15 residues. The chain's CDR3 is CASSLATSGTGELFF. The CDR3 DNA follows: TGCGCCAGCAGCTTGGCGACTAGCGGAACCGGGGAGCTGTTTTTT. Looking up the rest from reference TRBV5-1 and TRBJ2-2 gives the full variable domain: KAGVTQTPRYLIKTRGQQVTLSCSPISGHRSVSWYQQTPGQGLQFLFEYFSETQRNKGNFPGRFSGRQFSNSRSEMNVSTLELGDSALYLCASSLATSGTGELFFGEGSRLTVL.

The rearrangement joins TRBV6-5 to TRBJ1-3, with D uncertain. With 4 bases removed from V and 0 bases from J, the gap between germline ends came to 10 bases. The CDR3 is 15 amino acids. CDR1 and CDR2 from the germline V gene are MNHEY and SVGAGI. CDR3 nucleotide sequence: TGTGCCAGCAGTTCCCTTGGTTACTCTGGAAACACCATATATTTT. It specifies CASSSLGYSGNTIYF.

This clone was recorded only once. This sequence joins TRBV19 and TRBJ1-5; the D is unclear. V was trimmed by 0 bases and J by 0 bases, leaving 15 bases between them. The length of the CDR3 is 18 residues. The germline gives CDR1 LNHDA, CDR2 SQIVND (reference sequence). The CDR3 reads CASSIDGAAFYSNQPQHF. The CDR3 DNA reads as TGTGCCAGTAGTATAGACGGCGCCGCGTTCTATAGCAATCAGCCCCAGCATTTT.

The CDR3 DNA reads as TGTGCCAGCAGTGAACGGGCCGGCTATTATAGCAATCAGCCCCAGCATTTT. Its translation: CASSERAGYYSNQPQHF. V gene TRBV6-1 combines with J gene TRBJ1-5; D is unresolved. Trimming took 2 bases from V and 0 from J, leaving 14 bases between them. The germline gives CDR1 MNHNS, CDR2 SASEGT. The CDR3 extends over 17 amino acids.

The chain carries TRBV9 and TRBJ2-3; 11 nucleotides agree with TRBD2. CDR1 and CDR2 (germline): SGDLS, YYNGEE. Losses at the gene ends were 4 bases for V and 2 bases for J; bases not matched to a gene: 6. The CDR3 covers 16 residues. The CDR3 loop is CASSSRLAGFTDTQYF. Written as DNA, the CDR3 is TGTGCCAGCAGCTCACGACTAGCGGGGTTCACAGATACGCAGTATTTT.

In the case of this clone: The junction does not match germline at one end; this may be a read error. V usage is TRBV7-7 and J usage is TRBJ2-5, with 9 bases that match TRBD2. Germline loops: CDR1 SSHAT, CDR2 FNYEAQ (reference sequence). This CDR3 is 15 amino acids long. The CDR3 reads CASSLGAGGQETQYF. The CDR3 coding sequence is TGTGCTAGCAGCTTAGGAGCGGGGGGCCAAGAGACCCAGTACTTC.

In its sample, this clone was seen a few times. Sequence at one end of the junction differs from germline and may be a read error. The chain combines TRBV4-1 with TRBJ1-4; D may be TRBD1 (5 bases). CDR3 size: 11 residues. In germline, CDR1 is MGHRA, CDR2 YSYEKL. The CDR3 bases are TGCGCCAGCAGCACAACAGGTCGCTGGATTTTT. It yields the protein CASSTTGRWIF.

This clone has a single count. The rearrangement joins TRBV7-3 to TRBJ2-4; a weak D match, TRBD1 (5 bases). V shed 2 bases and J shed 0 bases, with 26 bases lying between them. Germline assignment: CDR1 SGHTA and CDR2 FQGTGA. The CDR3 covers 21 residues. DNA of the CDR3: TGTGCCAGCAGCTTACTAGGGGTAATAATGGGTAAAGCCGTAGCCAAAAACATTCAGTACTTC. Translation: CASSLLGVIMGKAVAKNIQYF.